The source of this TCR beta chain is a study of blood T cell repertoires in COVID-19. As for the study in general: In each case, the material was cDNA or gDNA derived from T cells, B-cell-depleted T cells, or PBMCs.

Participants were aged about 18 to 100 years from around 26 US areas. Source study methods: The assay estimated nucleated cells by amplifying reference gene primers. Here immunoSEQ multiplex PCR was the method, and the copy in TCRdb shows in-frame clones only, minus some. D and trimming come from the DNA, and the V and J calls and clone size come from that table. The table shows roughly 450,000 clones, with roughly 88% occurring only once. Sequencing used PBMCs or T cells enriched from blood (not recorded which). The sequence derives from a man aged 18 to 29 who had recovered from COVID-19.

CDR3 coding DNA: TGTGCCAGTAGTATAGACGGGAGCTCTGGAAACACCATATATTTT. Protein: CASSIDGSSGNTIYF. The J gene is TRBJ1-3, the V gene TRBV19; D ambiguous. Germline CDR1 reads LNHDA; CDR2 reads SQIVND (reference sequence). There are 15 residues in the CDR3. V lost 0 bases and J lost 0, with 6 bases in between.